This passage covers 18 T cell receptor beta chains from one sample sequenced in a study of CD8+ T cells in alopecia areata. Treatment in this sample: oral pan-JAK inhibitor, 5-10 mg twice daily. It was cDNA, reverse transcribed from extracted RNA, that served as the sequencing template. TCRdb's copy holds only in-frame clones and misses some; the assay was immunoSEQ multiplex PCR. The data contain about 210,000 clones, 50% to 70% of them singletons. The specimen comprised CD4+ T cells sorted from blood, sampled at week 4, from a patient treated with tofacitinib. Receptors originate from a human donor with alopecia areata.

The chain combines TRBV5-1 with TRBJ2-2; D is perhaps TRBD1 (6 bases). The CDR3 consists of 15 residues. V was clipped by 4 bases and J by 5 bases, with 15 bases between them. Germline V gene lookup returns CDR1 SGHRS and CDR2 YFSETQ. This CDR3 reads CASSLGQFGTGELFF. CDR3 bases: TGCGCCAGCAGCCTAGGACAGTTTGGTACCGGGGAGCTGTTTTTT.

The chain recombines TRBV29-1 with TRBJ1-5; 8 bases map to TRBD1. This CDR3 comprises 13 residues. Germline values: CDR1 SQVTM, CDR2 ANQGSEA. Losses at the gene ends were 4 bases for V and 6 bases for J; bases not matched to a gene: 5. This CDR3 is CSVGQGRSQPQHF. CDR3 coding DNA: TGCAGCGTTGGACAGGGGAGGAGTCAGCCCCAGCATTTT.

This clone was detected a few times. The chain links TRBV29-1 to TRBJ2-3, with D unclear. The CDR3 runs 12 residues. Per the germline V gene, CDR1 is SQVTM and CDR2 is ANQGSEA. Trimming cost V 2 bases and J 2 bases, with 5 bases left between them. CDR3 DNA sequence: TGCAGCGTTGAACAGAACACAGATACGCAGTATTTT. Translated: CSVEQNTDTQYF.

This clone was counted a few times. The chain links TRBV14 to TRBJ2-4, with 8 nucleotides matching TRBD1. The germline gives CDR1 SGHDN, CDR2 FVKESK. V shed 4 bases, J shed 9 bases, and the junction held 5 bases outside the gene matches. This CDR3 is 13 amino acids long. This CDR3 reads CASSPWDRSIQYF. The DNA for the CDR3 is TGTGCCAGCAGCCCCTGGGACAGGTCCATTCAGTACTTC.

The chain carries TRBV14 and TRBJ2-6; tentative D call: TRBD1 (6 bases). CDR1 and CDR2 from the germline V gene are SGHDN and FVKESK. The CDR3 is 16 residues long. V dropped 4 bases and J dropped 2 bases, with 12 bases sitting between them. CDR3 region: CASSLQGTPGANVLTF. CDR3 bases: TGTGCCAGCAGCCTACAGGGCACCCCTGGGGCCAACGTCCTGACTTTC.

This clone turned up a few times. The V call is TRBV29-1, the J call TRBJ1-2; D unresolved. Per the germline V gene, CDR1 is SQVTM and CDR2 is ANQGSEA. V gave up 4 bases and J gave up 8 bases, with 11 bases separating them. The CDR3 spans 11 residues. Here the CDR3 reads CSVAPDSGYTF. The CDR3 nucleotides are TGCAGCGTTGCTCCGGATTCCGGCTACACCTTC.

CDR3 DNA sequence: TGCGCCAGCAGCCGGACTGTAGAAGAGACCCAGTACTTC. It yields the protein CASSRTVEETQYF. The chain is built from TRBV4-3 and TRBJ2-5; D may be TRBD2 (5 bases). The V end lost 4 bases, the J end lost 3 bases, and 9 bases lay between the germline ends. Looked up from germline, CDR1 is LGHNA and CDR2 is YSLEER. This CDR3 comprises 13 residues.

The V gene is TRBV9, the J gene TRBJ1-2; D perhaps matches TRBD1 (5 bases). Germline loops: CDR1 SGDLS, CDR2 YYNGEE. Trimming removed 3 bases from V and 8 bases from J, with 23 bases in between. This CDR3 has 16 residues. This CDR3 is CASSGRKTDGARGYTF. CDR3 sequence (DNA): TGTGCCAGCAGCGGCCGCAAGACGGACGGGGCTAGAGGCTACACCTTC.

V is TRBV9 and J is TRBJ2-2; D is unclear. Looked up from germline, CDR1 is SGDLS and CDR2 is YYNGEE. The CDR3 is made up of 16 amino acids. Trimming stripped 0 bases from V and 4 bases from J, with 13 bases between. In DNA, the CDR3 is TGTGCCAGCAGCGTAGCAGGCTCGTCCGTCACCGGGGAGCTGTTTTTT. This translates into CASSVAGSSVTGELFF.

The chain joins TRBV9 to TRBJ2-2, with D unclear. Trimming removed 3 bases at V and 5 bases at J, with 11 bases between. Germline-derived CDR1 and CDR2 are SGDLS and YYNGEE. The CDR3 length is 14 residues. The CDR3 loop reads CASSARTRTGELFF. For the CDR3, the DNA is TGTGCCAGCAGCGCTCGGACCAGAACCGGGGAGCTGTTTTTT.

This chain joins TRBV2 and TRBJ1-5; 8 bases fit TRBD1. Germline V lookup: CDR1 SNHLY, CDR2 FYNNEI. Losses at the gene ends were 2 bases for V and 0 bases for J; bases not matched to a gene: 3. The CDR3 covers 16 residues. The CDR3 reads CASSERTGSSNQPQHF. The CDR3 DNA is TGTGCCAGCAGTGAACGGACAGGGAGTAGCAATCAGCCCCAGCATTTT.

The chain recombines TRBV11-2 with TRBJ2-3; either TRBD1 or TRBD2 may supply D (5 bases each). Trimming cost V 4 bases and J 0 bases, with 11 bases left between them. CDR3 length: 15 residues. Germline V gene sequence: CDR1 SGHAT, CDR2 FQNNGV. CDR3 protein: CASSWGRTSTDTQYF. The CDR3 DNA reads as TGTGCCAGCAGCTGGGGCCGGACTAGCACAGATACGCAGTATTTT.

This clone was detected ten times or more. The chain carries TRBV6-1 and TRBJ2-3; 8 bases align to TRBD2. V was clipped by 3 bases and J by 2 bases; unmatched bases: 7. This CDR3 spans 16 amino acids. Germline loops: CDR1 MNHNS, CDR2 SASEGT. The CDR3 loop is CASSEVGTRYTDTQYF. The CDR3 DNA is TGTGCCAGCAGTGAGGTCGGGACTAGATACACAGATACGCAGTATTTT.

This chain links TRBV6-1 with TRBJ1-6, with D uncertain. The CDR3 has 16 residues. V was clipped by 2 bases and J by 8 bases, with 16 bases between them. The germline V gene has CDR1 MNHNS and CDR2 SASEGT. As DNA, the CDR3 is TGTGCCAGCAGTGAACCACCCGGACGGATAGATTCACCCCTCCACTTT. Encoded protein: CASSEPPGRIDSPLHF.

The chain joins TRBV14 to TRBJ1-1; D gene ambiguous. Trimming removed 4 bases from V and 1 base from J, with 10 bases in between. The CDR3 runs to 14 residues. Germline V gene lookup returns CDR1 SGHDN and CDR2 FVKESK. CDR3 in DNA: TGTGCCAGCAGCCTCGGGCCCCCGAACACTGAAGCTTTCTTT. Translation gives CASSLGPPNTEAFF.

The chain links TRBV5-1 to TRBJ1-1; D gene uncertain. Per germline, CDR1 SGHRS and CDR2 YFSETQ. V gave up 7 bases and J gave up 7 bases, with 17 bases separating them. There are 13 residues in the CDR3. The CDR3 DNA follows: TGCGCCAGCGGAAGAGAGGGTCCGGATGAAGCTTTCTTT. It translates to CASGREGPDEAFF.

The chain joins TRBV4-3 to TRBJ2-2; 7 bases fit TRBD2. J lost 4 bases, V lost 4 bases, and 3 bases had no gene match. Per the germline V gene, CDR1 is LGHNA and CDR2 is YSLEER. The CDR3 is 14 residues long. For the CDR3, the DNA is TGCGCCAGCAGCCTAAGCGGGGCCACCGGGGAGCTGTTTTTT. This sequence encodes CASSLSGATGELFF.

Regarding this clone: Distinct nucleotide sequences in the sample also encode this CDR3. The chain carries TRBV29-1 and TRBJ1-2; possible D gene TRBD1, 6 bases. The V end was cut by 2 bases, the J end by 0 bases, with 7 bases between. The CDR3 sequence is 13 residues long. Germline V gives CDR1 SQVTM, CDR2 ANQGSEA. Here the CDR3 DNA reads TGCAGCGTTGAACGGGGGCCTAACTATGGCTACACCTTC. Translated, it gives CSVERGPNYGYTF.